What follows are 7 T cell receptor beta chains derived from one specimen sequenced in a study of blood T cell repertoires in COVID-19. Data came from immunoSEQ multiplex PCR; TCRdb stores just in-frame clones and leaves some out. The table lists 350,000 or so clones, around 91% of them singletons. The source material was peripheral blood. All receptors derive from a man aged 18-30 years with active or convalescent COVID-19.

The genes are TRBV5-1 and TRBJ1-1, with 12 bases fitting TRBD1. The CDR3 has 16 residues. Germline V CDR1 and CDR2: SGHRS, YFSETQ. V lost 5 bases, J lost 0 bases, and 5 bases stayed unmatched. The CDR3 nucleotides are TGCGCCAGCAGAAGGGACAGGGGGCTCATGAACACTGAAGCTTTCTTT. This codes for CASRRDRGLMNTEAFF.

The rearrangement links TRBV7-3 to TRBJ1-1; 9 bases match TRBD1. The J segment lost 5 bases and the V segment lost 4 bases, leaving 5 bases of the junction unmatched. CDR3 length: 14 amino acids. Germline assignment: CDR1 SGHTA and CDR2 FQGTGA. CDR3 protein: CASSSGTGKTEAFF. CDR3 DNA: TGTGCCAGCAGCTCCGGGACAGGGAAGACTGAAGCTTTCTTT. The complete variable domain, with remaining parts taken from reference TRBV7-3 and TRBJ1-1, reads GAGVSQTPSNKVTEKGKYVELRCDPISGHTALYWYRQSLGQGPEFLIYFQGTGAADDSGLPNDRFFAVRPEGSVSTLKIQRTERGDSAVYLCASSSGTGKTEAFFGQGTRLTVV.

The chain has TRBV6-2 or TRBV6-3 and TRBJ1-4, with D unclear. The ends were cut back, 1 base at V and 8 bases at J, with 11 bases in the middle. The CDR3 has 14 amino acids. Per germline, CDR1 MNHEY and CDR2 SVGEGT. CDR3 bases: TGTGCCAGCAGTTACTGGAGGCCGGAGGAAAAACTGTTTTTT. The encoded protein is CASSYWRPEEKLFF.

As concerns this clone: Distinct nucleotide sequences in the sample also encode this CDR3. The rearrangement links TRBV7-2 to TRBJ2-5, with 9 positions matching TRBD1. The CDR3 covers 15 residues. Germline assignment: CDR1 SGHTA and CDR2 FQGNSA. Unmatched junction bases numbered 4, after V lost 1 base and J lost 4 bases. Written as DNA, the CDR3 is TGTGCCAGCAGCTTAGACGGACAGGGGAGAGAGACCCAGTACTTC. This codes for CASSLDGQGRETQYF.

With respect to this clone: A junction end diverges from the germline sequence, so it may reflect a read error. This chain joins TRBV6-1 and TRBJ1-4; 7 nucleotides line up with TRBD1. The CDR3 runs to 16 residues. Germline V gene sequence: CDR1 MNHNS, CDR2 SASEGT. Written as DNA, the CDR3 is TGTGCCAGCAGTAAAGCACAGGGGCCAACTAATGAAAAACTGTTTTTT. Amino acid sequence: CASSKAQGPTNEKLFF.

This clone was counted a few times. V gene TRBV6-5 combines with J gene TRBJ2-7; TRBD2 aligns across 8 bases. The CDR3 is made up of 13 amino acids. The V gene end was trimmed by 5 bases and the J gene end by 5 bases; junction bases not matched to a gene: 5. Germline CDR1 reads MNHEY; CDR2 reads SVGAGI. The CDR3 here is CASSQRGLDEQYF. CDR3 nucleotide sequence: TGTGCCAGCAGTCAGAGGGGACTAGACGAGCAGTACTTC.

V and J are TRBV18 and TRBJ1-1, with 8 bases fitting TRBD1. The germline V gene encodes CDR1 KGHSH and CDR2 LQKENI. J was trimmed by 0 bases and V by 4 bases; bases with no gene match: 7. The CDR3 extends over 16 amino acids. Here the CDR3 reads CASSRTGRPMNTEAFF. The CDR3 DNA reads TGTGCCAGCTCACGGACAGGGAGGCCGATGAACACTGAAGCTTTCTTT.